The rows below give T cell receptor beta chains drawn from one sample of a study of blood T cell repertoires in COVID-19. Clones were sequenced by immunoSEQ multiplex PCR, and TCRdb holds only the in-frame ones, with some missing. The sample carries about 350,000 clones, around 87% recorded once. Specimen: PBMCs or T cells enriched from blood (not recorded which). The receptors were sampled from a woman aged 30 to 39 who had recovered from COVID-19. The CDR3 runs from the conserved cysteine through the conserved F or W.

cdr3_aa: CASSLGPYTEAFF
j_call: TRBJ1-1
v_call: TRBV27

cdr3_aa: CASGSGGYFEKLFF
j_call: TRBJ1-4
v_call: TRBV7-9

cdr3_aa: CASRDDRRETQYF
j_call: TRBJ2-5
v_call: TRBV27

cdr3_aa: CASSISGNQPQHF
j_call: TRBJ1-5
v_call: TRBV19

cdr3_aa: CASSMAGGVQETQYF
j_call: TRBJ2-5
v_call: TRBV21-1

cdr3_aa: CASIFGQTDTEAFF
j_call: TRBJ1-1
v_call: TRBV6-5

cdr3_aa: CSASSSMNTEAFF
j_call: TRBJ1-1
v_call: TRBV20-1

cdr3_aa: CAFTGGFNEKLFF
j_call: TRBJ1-4
v_call: TRBV30

cdr3_aa: CASGPDRTGSSPLHF
j_call: TRBJ1-6
v_call: TRBV12-5

cdr3_aa: CASSFDRDPGNTIYF
j_call: TRBJ1-3
v_call: TRBV5-1

cdr3_aa: CASSYGDRVRNQPQHF
j_call: TRBJ1-5
v_call: TRBV6-5

cdr3_aa: CASSQVDRHYGYTF
j_call: TRBJ1-2
v_call: TRBV4-1

cdr3_aa: CASSPRGRNEQFF
j_call: TRBJ2-1
v_call: TRBV7-2

cdr3_aa: CASSVTGSNEQYF
j_call: TRBJ2-7
v_call: TRBV9

cdr3_aa: CAWFDRGNTEAFF
j_call: TRBJ1-1
v_call: TRBV30

cdr3_aa: CASSLVQGATGELFF
j_call: TRBJ2-2
v_call: TRBV11-2

cdr3_aa: CSASRGNGNQPQHF
j_call: TRBJ1-5
v_call: TRBV20-1

cdr3_aa: CASSQEVAGARPEQFF
j_call: TRBJ2-1
v_call: TRBV4-1

cdr3_aa: CASSYPDQGDGYTF
j_call: TRBJ1-2
v_call: TRBV6-5

cdr3_aa: CASSLRDRGAYEQYF
j_call: TRBJ2-7
v_call: TRBV7-2

cdr3_aa: CASSQNRDKTYEQYF
j_call: TRBJ2-7
v_call: TRBV3-1/TRBV3-2

cdr3_aa: CSRQGGSTDTQYF
j_call: TRBJ2-3
v_call: TRBV29-1

cdr3_aa: CASSQASGGSNEQFF
j_call: TRBJ2-1
v_call: TRBV3-1/TRBV3-2

cdr3_aa: CASSSRGAPTLNTEAFF
j_call: TRBJ1-1
v_call: TRBV19

cdr3_aa: CASSFFGTGNYGYTF
j_call: TRBJ1-2
v_call: TRBV7-9

cdr3_aa: CASSHPRGTGDRYEQYF
j_call: TRBJ2-7
v_call: TRBV4-1

cdr3_aa: CASSLGVGGSLVVTQYF
j_call: TRBJ2-3
v_call: TRBV11-2

cdr3_aa: CASSQDFGRGLYYGYTF
j_call: TRBJ1-2
v_call: TRBV4-3

cdr3_aa: CASSLVRDIQYF
j_call: TRBJ2-4
v_call: TRBV5-5

cdr3_aa: CASSQPNPGELFF
j_call: TRBJ2-2
v_call: TRBV4-2

cdr3_aa: CASSVGTGVTEAFF
j_call: TRBJ1-1
v_call: TRBV2

cdr3_aa: CASSLSAGQGAYEQYF
j_call: TRBJ2-7
v_call: TRBV4-1

cdr3_aa: CASSETGSTYGYTF
j_call: TRBJ1-2
v_call: TRBV6-1

cdr3_aa: CASSSGGNRQPQHF
j_call: TRBJ1-5
v_call: TRBV19

cdr3_aa: CASSLAPGLATDTQYF
j_call: TRBJ2-3
v_call: TRBV5-4

cdr3_aa: CDSIIGSGTRKNGADTQYF
j_call: TRBJ2-3
v_call: TRBV19

cdr3_aa: CASSESAGQGAEEQYF
j_call: TRBJ2-7
v_call: TRBV10-1

cdr3_aa: CASSLQGPHQPQHF
j_call: TRBJ1-5
v_call: TRBV6-2/TRBV6-3

cdr3_aa: CASAIGRGSNIQYF
j_call: TRBJ2-4
v_call: TRBV11-3

cdr3_aa: CASSQSGTGRNYGYTF
j_call: TRBJ1-2
v_call: TRBV3-1/TRBV3-2

cdr3_aa: CASSPRQGTSYEQYF
j_call: TRBJ2-7
v_call: TRBV5-1